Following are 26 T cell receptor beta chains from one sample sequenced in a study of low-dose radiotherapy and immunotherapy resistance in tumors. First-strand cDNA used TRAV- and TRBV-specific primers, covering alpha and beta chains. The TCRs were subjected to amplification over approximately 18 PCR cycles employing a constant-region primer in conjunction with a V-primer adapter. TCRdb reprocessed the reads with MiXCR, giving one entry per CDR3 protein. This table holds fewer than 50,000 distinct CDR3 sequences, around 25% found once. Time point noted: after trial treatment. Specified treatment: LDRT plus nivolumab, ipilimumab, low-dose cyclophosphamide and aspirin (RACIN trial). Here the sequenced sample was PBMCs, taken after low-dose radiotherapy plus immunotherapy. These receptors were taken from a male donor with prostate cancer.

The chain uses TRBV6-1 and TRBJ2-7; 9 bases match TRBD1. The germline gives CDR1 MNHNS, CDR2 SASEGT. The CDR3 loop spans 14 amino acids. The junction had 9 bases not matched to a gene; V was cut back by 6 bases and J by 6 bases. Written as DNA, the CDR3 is TGTGCCAGCAGCACACAGGGGGCGTATGGCGAGCAGTACTTC. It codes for CASSTQGAYGEQYF.

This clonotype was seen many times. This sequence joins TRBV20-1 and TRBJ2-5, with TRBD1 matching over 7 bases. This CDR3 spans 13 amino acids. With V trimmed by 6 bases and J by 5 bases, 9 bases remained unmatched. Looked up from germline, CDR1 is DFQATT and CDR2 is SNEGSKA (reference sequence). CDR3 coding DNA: TGCAGTGCCCCGGGGACAGTGAGGGAGACCCAGTACTTC. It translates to CSAPGTVRETQYF.

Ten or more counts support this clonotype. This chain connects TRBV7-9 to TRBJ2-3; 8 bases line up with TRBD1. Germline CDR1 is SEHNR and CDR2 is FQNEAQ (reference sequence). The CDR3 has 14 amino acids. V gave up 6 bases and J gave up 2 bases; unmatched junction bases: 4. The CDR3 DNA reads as TGTGCCAGCAGTCGGACAGGGACCACAGATACGCAGTATTTT. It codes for CASSRTGTTDTQYF.

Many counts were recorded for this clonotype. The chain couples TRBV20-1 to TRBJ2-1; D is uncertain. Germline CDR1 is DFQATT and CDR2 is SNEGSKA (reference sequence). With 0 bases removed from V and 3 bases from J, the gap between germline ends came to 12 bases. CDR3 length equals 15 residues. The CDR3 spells CSARDLAEVYNEQFF. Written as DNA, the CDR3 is TGCAGTGCTAGAGATCTTGCGGAAGTCTACAATGAGCAGTTCTTC.

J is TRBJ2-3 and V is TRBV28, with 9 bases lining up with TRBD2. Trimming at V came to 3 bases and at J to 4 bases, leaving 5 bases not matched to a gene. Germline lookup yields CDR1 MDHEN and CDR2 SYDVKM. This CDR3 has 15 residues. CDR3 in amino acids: CASSFVSGSADTQYF. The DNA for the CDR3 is TGTGCCAGCAGTTTCGTTAGCGGGAGCGCAGATACGCAGTATTTT.

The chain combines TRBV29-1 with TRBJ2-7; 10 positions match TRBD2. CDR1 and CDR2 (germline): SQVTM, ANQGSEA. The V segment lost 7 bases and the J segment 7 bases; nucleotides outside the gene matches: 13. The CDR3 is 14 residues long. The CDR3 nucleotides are TGCAGCGGCGTTGGAGCGGGAGGGCCCGGGGAGCAGTACTTC. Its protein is CSGVGAGGPGEQYF.

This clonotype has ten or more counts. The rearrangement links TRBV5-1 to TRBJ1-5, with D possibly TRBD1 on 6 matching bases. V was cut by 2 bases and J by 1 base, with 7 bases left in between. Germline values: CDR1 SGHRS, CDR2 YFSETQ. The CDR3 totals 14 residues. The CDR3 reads CASSFGTSNQPQHF. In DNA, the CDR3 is TGCGCCAGCAGCTTCGGGACAAGCAATCAGCCCCAGCATTTT.

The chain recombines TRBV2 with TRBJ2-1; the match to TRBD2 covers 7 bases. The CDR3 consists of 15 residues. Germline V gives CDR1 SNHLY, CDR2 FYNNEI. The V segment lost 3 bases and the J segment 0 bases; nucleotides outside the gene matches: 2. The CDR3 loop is CASSEGGLSYNEQFF. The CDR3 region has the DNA TGTGCCAGCAGTGAGGGAGGGCTCTCCTACAATGAGCAGTTCTTC.

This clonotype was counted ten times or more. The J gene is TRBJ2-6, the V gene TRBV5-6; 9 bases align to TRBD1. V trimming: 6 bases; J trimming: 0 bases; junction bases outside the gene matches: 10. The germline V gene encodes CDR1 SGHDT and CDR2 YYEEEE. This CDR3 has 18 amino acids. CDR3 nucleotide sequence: TGTGCCAGCACCGGCTGGGACAGGGTTCGCTCTGGGGCCAACGTCCTGACTTTC. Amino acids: CASTGWDRVRSGANVLTF. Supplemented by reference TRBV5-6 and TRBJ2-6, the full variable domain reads DAGVTQSPTHLIKTRGQQVTLRCSPKSGHDTVSWYQQALGQGPQFIFQYYEEEERQRGNFPDRFSGHQFPNYSSELNVNALLLGDSALYLCASTGWDRVRSGANVLTFGAGSRLTVL.

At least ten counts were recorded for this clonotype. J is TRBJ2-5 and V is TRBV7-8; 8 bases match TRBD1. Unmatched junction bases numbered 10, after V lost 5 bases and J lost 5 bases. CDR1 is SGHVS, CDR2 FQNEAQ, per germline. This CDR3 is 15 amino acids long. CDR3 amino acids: CASSPYRGLGETQYF. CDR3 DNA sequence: TGTGCCAGCAGCCCGTACAGGGGGTTGGGGGAGACCCAGTACTTC.

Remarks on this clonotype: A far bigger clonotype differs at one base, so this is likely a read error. The CDR3 DNA sequence: TGTGCCAGCAAACGATGGGGTGGCTCAAATACGCAGTATTTT. Translating gives CASKRWGGSNTQYF. The V gene is TRBV13, the J gene TRBJ2-3, with D unresolved. V was trimmed by 7 bases and J by 7 bases, leaving 18 bases between them. This CDR3 comprises 14 residues. Germline values: CDR1 PRHDT, CDR2 FYEKMQ (reference sequence).

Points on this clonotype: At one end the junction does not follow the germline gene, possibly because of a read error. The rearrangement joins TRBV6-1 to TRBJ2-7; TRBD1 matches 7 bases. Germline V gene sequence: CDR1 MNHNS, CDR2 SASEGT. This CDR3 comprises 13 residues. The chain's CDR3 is CASRGQIYNEQYF. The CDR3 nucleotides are TGTGCCAGCAGGGGACAGATTTACAATGAGCAATACTTC.

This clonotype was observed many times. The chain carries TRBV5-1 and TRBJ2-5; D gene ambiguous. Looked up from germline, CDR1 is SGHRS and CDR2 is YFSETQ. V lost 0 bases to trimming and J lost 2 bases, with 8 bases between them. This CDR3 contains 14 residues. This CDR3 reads CASSLGTAQETQYF. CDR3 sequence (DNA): TGCGCCAGCAGCTTGGGGACGGCGCAAGAGACCCAGTACTTC.

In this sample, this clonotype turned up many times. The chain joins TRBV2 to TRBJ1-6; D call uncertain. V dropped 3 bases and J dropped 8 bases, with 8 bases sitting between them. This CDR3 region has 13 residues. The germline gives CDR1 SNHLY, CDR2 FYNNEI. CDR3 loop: CASSEGLYSPLHF. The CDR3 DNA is TGTGCCAGCAGTGAGGGGTTATATTCACCCCTCCACTTT. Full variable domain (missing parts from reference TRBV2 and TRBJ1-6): EPEVTQTPSHQVTQMGQEVILRCVPISNHLYFYWYRQILGQKVEFLVSFYNNEISEKSEIFDDQFSVERPDGSNFTLKIRSTKLEDSAMYFCASSEGLYSPLHFGNGTRLTVT.

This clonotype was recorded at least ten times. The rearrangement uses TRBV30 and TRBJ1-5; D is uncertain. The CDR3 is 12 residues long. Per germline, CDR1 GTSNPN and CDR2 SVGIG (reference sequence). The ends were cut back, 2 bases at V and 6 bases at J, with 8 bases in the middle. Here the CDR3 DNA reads TGTGCCTGGAGTTCTGACATTCAGCCCCAGCATTTT. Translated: CAWSSDIQPQHF.

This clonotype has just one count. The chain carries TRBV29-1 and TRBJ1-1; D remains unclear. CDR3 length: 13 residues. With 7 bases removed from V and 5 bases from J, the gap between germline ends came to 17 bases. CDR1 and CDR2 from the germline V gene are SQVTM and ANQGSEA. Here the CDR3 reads CSARSDLGTEAFF. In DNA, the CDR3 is TGCAGCGCAAGATCGGACCTAGGGACTGAAGCTTTCTTT.

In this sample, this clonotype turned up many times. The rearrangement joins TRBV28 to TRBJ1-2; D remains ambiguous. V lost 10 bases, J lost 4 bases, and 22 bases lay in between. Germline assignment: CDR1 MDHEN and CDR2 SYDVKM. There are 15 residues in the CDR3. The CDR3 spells CAIPGPEKHSYGYTF. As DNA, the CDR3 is TGTGCCATTCCGGGCCCCGAAAAGCACAGCTATGGCTACACCTTC.

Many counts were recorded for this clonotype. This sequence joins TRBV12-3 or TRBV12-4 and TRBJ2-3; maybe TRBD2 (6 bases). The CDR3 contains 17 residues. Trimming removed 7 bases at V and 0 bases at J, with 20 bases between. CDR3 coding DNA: TGTGCCAGCACCAGGGACTTTAGGCCGACTAGCACAGATACGCAGTATTTT. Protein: CASTRDFRPTSTDTQYF.

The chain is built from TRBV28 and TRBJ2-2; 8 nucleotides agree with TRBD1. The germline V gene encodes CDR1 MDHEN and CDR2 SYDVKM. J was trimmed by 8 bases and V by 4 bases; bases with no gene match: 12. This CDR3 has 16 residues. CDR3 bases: TGTGCCAGCAGTTGGGCCCGGACAGGGCGAGTAGGGGAGCTGTTTTTT. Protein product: CASSWARTGRVGELFF.

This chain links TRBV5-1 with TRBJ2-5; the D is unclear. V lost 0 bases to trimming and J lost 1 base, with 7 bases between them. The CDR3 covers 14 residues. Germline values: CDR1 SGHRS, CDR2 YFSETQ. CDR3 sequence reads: CASSLGQLQETQYF. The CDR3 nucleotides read TGCGCCAGCAGCTTGGGCCAGCTCCAAGAGACCCAGTACTTC.

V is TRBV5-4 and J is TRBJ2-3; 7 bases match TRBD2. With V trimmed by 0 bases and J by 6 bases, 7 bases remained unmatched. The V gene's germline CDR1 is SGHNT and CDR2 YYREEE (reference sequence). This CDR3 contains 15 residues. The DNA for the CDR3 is TGTGCCAGCAGCTTGGGCGGGGGAGAAAGGGATACGCAGTATTTT. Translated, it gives CASSLGGGERDTQYF.

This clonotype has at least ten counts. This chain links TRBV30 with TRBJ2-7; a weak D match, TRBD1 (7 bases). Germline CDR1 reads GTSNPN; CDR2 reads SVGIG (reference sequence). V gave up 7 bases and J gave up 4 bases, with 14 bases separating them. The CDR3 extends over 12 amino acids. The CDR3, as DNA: TGTGCCTCCCATCAGGGGGGATACGAGCAGTACTTC. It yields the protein CASHQGGYEQYF.

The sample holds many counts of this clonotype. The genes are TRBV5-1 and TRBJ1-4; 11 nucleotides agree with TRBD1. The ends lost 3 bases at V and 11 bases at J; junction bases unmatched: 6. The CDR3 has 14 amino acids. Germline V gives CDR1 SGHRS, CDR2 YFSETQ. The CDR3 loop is CASSSDRGRDKLFF. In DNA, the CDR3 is TGCGCCAGCAGCTCGGACAGGGGGCGAGATAAACTGTTTTTT.

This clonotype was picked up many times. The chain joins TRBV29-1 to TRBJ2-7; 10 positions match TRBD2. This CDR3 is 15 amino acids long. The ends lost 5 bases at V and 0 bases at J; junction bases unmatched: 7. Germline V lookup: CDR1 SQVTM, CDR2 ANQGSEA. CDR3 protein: CSVSSGRALSYEQYF. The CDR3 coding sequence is TGCAGCGTTTCCAGCGGGAGGGCTCTCTCCTACGAGCAGTACTTC.

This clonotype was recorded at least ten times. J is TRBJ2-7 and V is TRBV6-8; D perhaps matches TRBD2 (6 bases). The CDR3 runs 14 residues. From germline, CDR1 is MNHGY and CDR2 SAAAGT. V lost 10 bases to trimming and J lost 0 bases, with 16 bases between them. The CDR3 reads CATMGDGSSYEQYF. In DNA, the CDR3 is TGTGCCACGATGGGGGACGGGAGCTCCTACGAGCAGTACTTC.

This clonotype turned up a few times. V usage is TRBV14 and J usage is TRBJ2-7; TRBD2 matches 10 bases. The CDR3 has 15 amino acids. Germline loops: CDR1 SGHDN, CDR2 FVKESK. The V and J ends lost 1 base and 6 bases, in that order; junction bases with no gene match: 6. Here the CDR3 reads CASSQGLAGVGEQYF. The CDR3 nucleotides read TGTGCCAGCAGCCAAGGTCTAGCGGGAGTTGGCGAGCAGTACTTC. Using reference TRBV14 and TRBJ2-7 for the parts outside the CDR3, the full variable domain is EAGVTQFPSHSVIEKGQTVTLRCDPISGHDNLYWYRRVMGKEIKFLLHFVKESKQDESGMPNNRFLAERTGGTYSTLKVQPAELEDSGVYFCASSQGLAGVGEQYFGPGTRLTVT.